Listed below are T cell receptor beta chains from one sample, sequenced in a study of early T cells in non-severe SARS-CoV-2 infection. MiXCR, run by TCRdb on the 5' RACE reads, gives a single entry per CDR3 protein. There are some 110,000 distinct CDR3 sequences in the sample; about 15% occur only once, and 20% to 25% lies in the top ten. Sample: whole blood. These receptors were taken from an adult who was a healthcare worker with PCR-confirmed SARS-CoV-2 infection or an uninfected control (not recorded which). CDR3s include the opening cysteine and the closing phenylalanine or tryptophan. D genes are given only for firm matches. Size tells how often a clone was seen (once, few, many) or the class of an expanded clone, and some rows leave it out.

d_call: NA; j_call: TRBJ1-6; v_call: TRBV5-4; clone_size: NA; cdr3_aa: CASSFGREGSPLHF; cdr3_nt: TGTGCCAGCAGCTTCGGCAGGGAAGGTTCACCCCTCCACTTT
d_call: NA; j_call: TRBJ2-5; v_call: TRBV5-1; clone_size: few; cdr3_aa: CASTWRPQETQYF; cdr3_nt: TGCGCCAGCACCTGGCGGCCCCAAGAGACCCAGTACTTC
d_call: NA; j_call: TRBJ1-1; v_call: TRBV12-3/TRBV12-4; clone_size: many; cdr3_aa: CASSQTPRNTEAFF; cdr3_nt: TGTGCCAGCAGCCAAACCCCAAGGAACACTGAAGCTTTCTTT
d_call: NA; j_call: TRBJ1-1; v_call: TRBV20-1; clone_size: many; cdr3_aa: CSAMGGVGTEAFF; cdr3_nt: TGCAGTGCTATGGGGGGAGTGGGCACTGAAGCTTTCTTT
d_call: TRBD2; j_call: TRBJ2-1; v_call: TRBV6-5; clone_size: NA; cdr3_aa: CASSYAASGAIYEQFF; cdr3_nt: TGTGCCAGCAGTTACGCCGCTAGCGGGGCTATTTATGAGCAGTTCTTC
d_call: TRBD1; j_call: TRBJ2-6; v_call: TRBV7-8; clone_size: once; cdr3_aa: CASSSPGQGSGANVLTF; cdr3_nt: TGTGCCAGCAGCTCCCCGGGACAGGGGTCCGGGGCCAACGTCCTGACTTTC
d_call: NA; j_call: TRBJ2-7; v_call: TRBV4-2; clone_size: NA; cdr3_aa: CASSQDQQSASYEQYF; cdr3_nt: TGTGCCAGCAGCCAAGATCAGCAGTCCGCCTCCTACGAGCAGTACTTC
d_call: NA; j_call: TRBJ2-1; v_call: TRBV14; clone_size: few; cdr3_aa: CASSQDTRGLEQFF; cdr3_nt: TGTGCCAGCAGCCAAGATACCCGGGGGCTTGAGCAGTTCTTC
d_call: NA; j_call: TRBJ1-3; v_call: TRBV29-1; clone_size: NA; cdr3_aa: CSVGVRSASGNTIYF; cdr3_nt: TGCAGCGTTGGTGTCAGGTCAGCCTCTGGAAACACCATATATTTT
d_call: NA; j_call: TRBJ2-1; v_call: TRBV2; clone_size: few; cdr3_aa: CASSDTGFSEQFF; cdr3_nt: TGTGCCAGCAGTGATACAGGGTTTAGTGAGCAGTTCTTC
d_call: TRBD2; j_call: TRBJ2-5; v_call: TRBV27; clone_size: few; cdr3_aa: CAGPSGLAGWETQYF; cdr3_nt: TGTGCCGGACCTAGTGGGCTAGCGGGGTGGGAGACCCAGTACTTC
d_call: TRBD2; j_call: TRBJ2-5; v_call: TRBV2; clone_size: NA; cdr3_aa: CASSEGSSGGQETQYF; cdr3_nt: TGTGCCAGCAGTGAAGGCTCTAGCGGGGGTCAAGAGACCCAGTACTTC
d_call: NA; j_call: TRBJ2-3; v_call: TRBV4-1; clone_size: many; cdr3_aa: CASARQGTSGDTQYF; cdr3_nt: TGCGCCAGCGCAAGGCAAGGAACAAGCGGGGATACGCAGTATTTT
d_call: NA; j_call: TRBJ1-2; v_call: TRBV12-3/TRBV12-4; clone_size: NA; cdr3_aa: CASSLSGSSYGYTF; cdr3_nt: TGTGCCAGCAGTTTAAGTGGCAGCTCCTATGGCTACACCTTC
d_call: NA; j_call: TRBJ2-7; v_call: TRBV2; clone_size: NA; cdr3_aa: CASSTNLQGPKQYF; cdr3_nt: TGTGCCAGCAGTACCAACCTCCAGGGCCCCAAGCAGTACTTC
d_call: NA; j_call: TRBJ1-5; v_call: TRBV12-3/TRBV12-4; clone_size: few; cdr3_aa: CASSSGGRGMVRPQHF; cdr3_nt: TGTGCCAGCAGTTCCGGGGGGCGGGGGATGGTTAGACCCCAGCATTTT
d_call: NA; j_call: TRBJ2-4; v_call: TRBV4-1; clone_size: few; cdr3_aa: CASSQDQAGIAKNIQYF; cdr3_nt: TGCGCCAGCAGCCAAGATCAGGCGGGAATTGCAAAAAACATTCAGTACTTC
d_call: NA; j_call: TRBJ2-5; v_call: TRBV7-6; clone_size: NA; cdr3_aa: CASSSDPQETQYF; cdr3_nt: TGTGCCAGCAGCTCGGACCCCCAGGAGACCCAGTACTTC
d_call: NA; j_call: TRBJ1-2; v_call: TRBV5-1; clone_size: few; cdr3_aa: CASSFGTAFYGYTF; cdr3_nt: TGCGCCAGCAGCTTTGGGACGGCATTCTATGGCTACACCTTC
d_call: NA; j_call: TRBJ1-1; v_call: TRBV3-1; clone_size: many; cdr3_aa: CASREAGLNTEAFF; cdr3_nt: TGTGCCAGCAGAGAGGCGGGGTTGAACACTGAAGCTTTCTTT
d_call: NA; j_call: TRBJ2-2; v_call: TRBV7-8; clone_size: few; cdr3_aa: CASSLQQAGGELFF; cdr3_nt: TGTGCCAGCAGCTTACAACAGGCAGGGGGGGAGCTGTTTTTT
d_call: NA; j_call: TRBJ2-3; v_call: TRBV24-1; clone_size: few; cdr3_aa: CATSGGTDSYFTDTQYF; cdr3_nt: TGTGCCACCAGTGGCGGGACCGATTCCTACTTCACAGATACGCAGTATTTT
d_call: TRBD1; j_call: TRBJ2-7; v_call: TRBV7-9; clone_size: few; cdr3_aa: CASSLRTGAYEQYF; cdr3_nt: TGTGCCAGCAGCTTACGGACAGGGGCGTACGAGCAGTACTTC
d_call: TRBD2; j_call: TRBJ2-5; v_call: TRBV6-1; clone_size: NA; cdr3_aa: CASSLASGGVQETQYF; cdr3_nt: TGTGCCAGCAGTCTAGCAAGCGGGGGGGTCCAAGAGACCCAGTACTTC
d_call: NA; j_call: TRBJ2-1; v_call: TRBV3-1; clone_size: few; cdr3_aa: CASSQVIAQEQFF; cdr3_nt: TGTGCCAGCAGCCAAGTCATAGCCCAGGAGCAGTTCTTC
d_call: NA; j_call: TRBJ2-2; v_call: TRBV19; clone_size: NA; cdr3_aa: CASSDRRTNTGELFF; cdr3_nt: TGTGCCAGTAGCGATCGCAGGACGAACACCGGGGAGCTGTTTTTT
d_call: NA; j_call: TRBJ2-1; v_call: TRBV6-5; clone_size: few; cdr3_aa: CASSTGGRYNEQFF; cdr3_nt: TGTGCCAGCAGCACCGGGGGGCGTTACAATGAGCAGTTCTTC
d_call: NA; j_call: TRBJ2-2; v_call: TRBV4-1; clone_size: NA; cdr3_aa: CASSHRLDTGEPFF; cdr3_nt: TGCGCCAGCAGCCACAGACTAGACACCGGGGAGCCGTTTTTT
d_call: TRBD1; j_call: TRBJ1-2; v_call: TRBV5-1; clone_size: NA; cdr3_aa: CASSRDSPSADYGYTF; cdr3_nt: TGCGCCAGCAGCAGGGACAGTCCATCCGCGGACTATGGCTACACCTTC
d_call: NA; j_call: TRBJ2-7; v_call: TRBV4-1; clone_size: few; cdr3_aa: CASSQDRTGAYEQYF; cdr3_nt: TGCGCCAGCAGCCAAGATAGGACGGGAGCCTACGAGCAGTACTTC
d_call: NA; j_call: TRBJ2-3; v_call: TRBV27; clone_size: few; cdr3_aa: CASSWLGGAADTQYF; cdr3_nt: TGTGCCAGCAGTTGGCTCGGTGGGGCGGCAGATACGCAGTATTTT
d_call: TRBD2; j_call: TRBJ2-1; v_call: TRBV18; clone_size: few; cdr3_aa: CASSTGRAGGWQFF; cdr3_nt: TGTGCCAGCTCCACGGGACGCGCGGGGGGATGGCAGTTCTTC
d_call: TRBD1; j_call: TRBJ2-3; v_call: TRBV4-1; clone_size: NA; cdr3_aa: CATGTAPTDTQYF; cdr3_nt: TGCGCCACCGGGACAGCCCCCACAGATACGCAGTATTTT
d_call: NA; j_call: TRBJ2-7; v_call: TRBV20-1; clone_size: NA; cdr3_aa: CSARPRGLVSYEQYF; cdr3_nt: TGCAGTGCTCGCCCCCGAGGGTTGGTCTCCTACGAGCAGTACTTC
d_call: NA; j_call: TRBJ1-6; v_call: TRBV10-3; clone_size: NA; cdr3_aa: CAISGIADSPLHF; cdr3_nt: TGTGCCATCAGTGGAATCGCGGATTCACCCCTCCACTTT
d_call: TRBD1; j_call: TRBJ1-2; v_call: TRBV12-3/TRBV12-4; clone_size: few; cdr3_aa: CASSTLVGTGDFGYTF; cdr3_nt: TGTGCCAGCAGTACCCTGGTTGGGACAGGGGACTTTGGCTACACCTTC
d_call: NA; j_call: TRBJ1-1; v_call: TRBV18; clone_size: few; cdr3_aa: CASSKTNEAFF; cdr3_nt: TGTGCCAGCTCGAAGACAAACGAAGCTTTCTTT
d_call: NA; j_call: TRBJ2-3; v_call: TRBV18; clone_size: many; cdr3_aa: CASSPRAGQKYF; cdr3_nt: TGTGCCAGCTCACCACGTGCGGGACAAAAGTATTTT
d_call: TRBD1; j_call: TRBJ1-1; v_call: TRBV20-1; clone_size: few; cdr3_aa: CSARDLLDRGPEAFF; cdr3_nt: TGCAGTGCTAGAGATCTCCTGGACAGGGGGCCTGAAGCTTTCTTT
d_call: TRBD1; j_call: TRBJ2-2; v_call: TRBV5-1; clone_size: NA; cdr3_aa: CASNPDRGRSGELFF; cdr3_nt: TGCGCCAGCAATCCGGACAGGGGGCGCTCCGGGGAGCTGTTTTTT
d_call: NA; j_call: TRBJ1-1; v_call: TRBV5-5; clone_size: few; cdr3_aa: CASSPRTLNTEAFF; cdr3_nt: TGTGCCAGCAGCCCAAGGACACTAAACACTGAAGCTTTCTTT
d_call: NA; j_call: TRBJ2-7; v_call: TRBV20-1; clone_size: many; cdr3_aa: CSARDGTSYEQYF; cdr3_nt: TGCAGTGCCCGGGACGGAACCTCCTACGAGCAGTACTTC
d_call: TRBD1; j_call: TRBJ2-3; v_call: TRBV24-1; clone_size: NA; cdr3_aa: CATSDAAGTGKGDTQYF; cdr3_nt: TGTGCCACCAGTGACGCCGCCGGGACAGGGAAAGGAGATACGCAGTATTTT
d_call: TRBD1; j_call: TRBJ2-7; v_call: TRBV30; clone_size: few; cdr3_aa: CAWSVAGGTYEQYF; cdr3_nt: TGTGCCTGGAGTGTGGCAGGGGGTACCTACGAGCAGTACTTC
d_call: NA; j_call: TRBJ1-1; v_call: TRBV4-2; clone_size: few; cdr3_aa: CASSQDNVGNTEAFF; cdr3_nt: TGTGCCAGCAGCCAAGATAATGTCGGGAACACTGAAGCTTTCTTT
d_call: NA; j_call: TRBJ1-2; v_call: TRBV5-5; clone_size: NA; cdr3_aa: CASSLFEVGANYGYTF; cdr3_nt: TGTGCCAGCAGCTTGTTTGAGGTCGGAGCTAACTATGGCTACACCTTC
d_call: NA; j_call: TRBJ2-3; v_call: TRBV18; clone_size: few; cdr3_aa: CASSPRGASTDTQYF; cdr3_nt: TGTGCCAGCTCACCCCGGGGGGCTAGCACAGATACGCAGTATTTT
d_call: TRBD2; j_call: TRBJ2-2; v_call: TRBV6-6; clone_size: NA; cdr3_aa: CASSYGTSFAGELFF; cdr3_nt: TGTGCCAGCAGTTACGGGACTAGCTTCGCCGGGGAGCTGTTTTTT